The subject of this entry is one T cell receptor (beta chain). Its cognate antigen has yet to be identified. No base quality information exists; no much larger clone differs at one position. The sample belongs to a study of TIL therapy for anti-PD-1-resistant metastatic lung cancer (dated by TCRdb to the early 2020s). In the study overall: Tumors were harvested prior to any PD-1/PD-L1 blockade, after which nivolumab was administered to patients, and lymphodepletion, expanded TIL infusion and IL-2 were given to patients who progressed. Enrolled patients had a median age of around 49 years (range roughly 38-75) and a median tumor PD-L1 proportion score of less than 7.5%. Most of the cohort had lung adenocarcinoma, a few tumors were EGFR-mutant and two were ALK-rearranged, and half of the patients were current or former smokers. Across the cohort, whole-exome sequencing showed a median non-synonymous tumor mutation burden of about 1.5 mutations per megabase. T cell receptor beta sequencing of tumor and peripheral blood served to follow clonotypes across the tumor, the expanded TIL product, and serial blood samples. The research as a whole found: Because the cohort was highly selected, with more treatment-naive, never-smoker and oncogene-addicted patients than is typical, generalizability is limited. The baseline peripheral repertoire was partially replaced by infused TIL clonotypes, which then decayed over months, and persistence showed no apparent association with response. The study protocol defined all tumor marker inferences as exploratory.

The immunoSEQ v3 hsTCRB kit was used to amplify TCR beta CDR3 regions from genomic DNA through bias-controlled multiplex PCR. TCR libraries were sequenced on an Illumina NextSeq 500 to 1.5 million to 2.5 million read pairs for survey level or roughly 5-6.5 million for deep level. The authors processed their data as follows. Clonality was reported by immunoSEQ Analyzer software, which also assigned V, D and J genes and filtered out non-productive sequences. Repertoires were compared using productive Simpson clonality and Morisita overlap index of productive TRB rearrangements between infused TIL and blood. The absolute count of a clonotype in blood was estimated by multiplying the lymphocyte count by the CD3+ fraction and by the productive frequency of the clone. TCRdb took over this immuneACCESS table, retaining in-frame rearrangements with V and J assigned. Such tables are incomplete; in checked studies, under half of the missing clones stem from an unresolved V gene, and the remainder is unexplained. V and J calls and clone size are those listed in that table; D and trimming were worked out from the DNA. This sample holds around 33,000 clones; 74% were observed only once. Clones ranked in the top ten supply around 2.9% of the sample.

The sample's time point label, in plain terms: pre-treatment sample, taken before nivolumab and TIL therapy. Between late 2017 and early 2020, a dual-center phase I trial enrolled adults who had stage 4 NSCLC. Samples came from a single-arm, open-label phase I trial of tumor-infiltrating lymphocyte therapy with nivolumab in advanced non-small cell lung cancer. Mononuclear cells from blood collected in EDTA tubes were isolated on a Ficoll gradient and snap-frozen as pellets, and DNA was then extracted using a Qiagen mini-prep kit. From the cysteine up to the phenylalanine, the CDR3 has a length of 11 residues. Only the CDR3 DNA is retained, 33 bases long and in frame from the first base. V loses 6 bases of germline sequence and J loses 2 bases, and the interval between the two ends is 3 bases. CDR1 is given as SGHTA and CDR2 as FQGNSA, both from the germline V gene.

The source material was blood, sampled at baseline. The chain is assembled from TRBV7-2 and TRBJ2-3, with the D segment identity uncertain. This receptor was taken from a woman aged 30 to 85 with non-small cell lung cancer. The CDR3 protein: CASRNTDTQYF. The nucleotides read TGTGCCAGCAGAAACACAGATACGCAGTATTTT.